This T cell receptor (beta chain) derives from a study of blood T cell repertoires in COVID-19. Background on the study: Whether acute or convalescent, the COVID-19 samples came from the United States, Italy and Spain.

Cohorts were determined from participant-reported clinical history. Symptom resolution, clearance, or two negative PCRs marked donors in Cohort 3 as recovered. Looked up from germline, CDR1 is MNHNS and CDR2 is SASEGT. The junction had 8 bases not matched to a gene; V was cut back by 1 base and J by 6 bases. This CDR3 is 15 amino acids long. In the study's own analysis: From reference gene primer amplification, estimates of nucleated cell counts were derived. Only in-frame clones appear in the TCRdb table, and some are missing; sequencing was by immunoSEQ multiplex PCR. The V and J calls and the clone size are those of that table, but D and trimming were determined from the DNA. The data show about 300,000 clones, about nine tenths seen once.

Input material: PBMCs or T cells enriched from blood (not recorded which). V usage is TRBV6-1 and J usage is TRBJ2-7, with 8 bases that match TRBD2. The TCR was taken from a man aged 25 to 45 who had recovered from COVID-19. This CDR3 reads CASSEGRGGSFEQYF. CDR3 sequence (DNA): TGTGCCAGCAGTGAAGGTCGCGGGGGGTCGTTCGAGCAGTACTTC.